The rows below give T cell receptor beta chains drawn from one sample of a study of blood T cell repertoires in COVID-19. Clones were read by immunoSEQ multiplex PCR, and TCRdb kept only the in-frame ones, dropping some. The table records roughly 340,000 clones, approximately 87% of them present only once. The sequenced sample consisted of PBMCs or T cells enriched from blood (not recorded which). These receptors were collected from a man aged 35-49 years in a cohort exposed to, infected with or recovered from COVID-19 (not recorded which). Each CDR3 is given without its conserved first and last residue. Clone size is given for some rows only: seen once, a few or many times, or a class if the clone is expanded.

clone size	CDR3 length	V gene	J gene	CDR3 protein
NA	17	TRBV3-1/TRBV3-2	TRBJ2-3	ASSHTRTTSGRNTDTQY
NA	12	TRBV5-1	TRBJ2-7	ASSLVGQEHEQY
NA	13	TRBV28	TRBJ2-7	ASSSPGTGAYEQY
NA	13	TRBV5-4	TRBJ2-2	ASSLGGDHTGELF
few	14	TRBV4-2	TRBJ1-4	ASSQSDRGPNEKLF
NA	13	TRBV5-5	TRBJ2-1	ASSLSGRSYNEQF
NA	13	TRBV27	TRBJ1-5	ASSFMGAGNQPQH
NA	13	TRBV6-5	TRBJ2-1	ASSFGGSSYNEQF
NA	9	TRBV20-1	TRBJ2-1	SARAGVEQF
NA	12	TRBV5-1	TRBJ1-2	ASSIQGALYGYT
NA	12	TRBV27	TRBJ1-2	ASTSTGGTGGYT
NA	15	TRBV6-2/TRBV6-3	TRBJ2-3	ASSHDSSGRTTDTQY
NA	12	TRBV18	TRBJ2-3	ASSPRLAGDTQY
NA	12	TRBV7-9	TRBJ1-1	ASSFYARDTEAF
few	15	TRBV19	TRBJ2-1	ASSFTSGRSSYNEQF
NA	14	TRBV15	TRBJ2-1	ATSTSDRAGRNEQF
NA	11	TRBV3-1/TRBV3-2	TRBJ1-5	ASSQSRDQPQH
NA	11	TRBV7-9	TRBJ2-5	ASSFVERETQY
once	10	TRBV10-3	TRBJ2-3	AISRTEDTQY
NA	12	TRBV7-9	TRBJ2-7	ASSSQRARREQY
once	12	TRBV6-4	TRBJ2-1	ASSTAANYNEQF
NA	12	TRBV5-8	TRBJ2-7	ASRDRQGDYEQY
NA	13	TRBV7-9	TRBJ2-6	ASSLFLSGANVLT
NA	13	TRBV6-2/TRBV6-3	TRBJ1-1	ASSPTMTVNTEAF
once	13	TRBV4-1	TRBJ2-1	ASSRDRGPYNEQF